These T cell receptor beta chains were read from a single sample in a study of patients and donors after allogeneic stem cell transplantation. TCRdb passed the RT-PCR reads through MiXCR, listing each CDR3 protein once. The sample includes more than 850,000 distinct CDR3 sequences, more than 15% of them seen just once. Sequencing was done on a sample of blood, either unsorted or a sorted T cell fraction (not recorded which). The receptor set was obtained from a human donor who was either an allogeneic HSCT recipient or a stem cell or donor lymphocyte infusion donor (not recorded which). It is not recorded whose cells these are; they may come from a transplant donor. Each CDR3 is given with its conserved first and last residue. D genes are given only for firm matches. Clone sizes are given selectively: once, few, many, or a class where the clone is expanded.

D gene | clone size | J gene | V gene | CDR3 protein | CDR3 DNA
NA | few | TRBJ2-1 | TRBV2 | CASSEVGLGSEQFF | TGTGCCAGCAGTGAAGTAGGCCTTGGGTCTGAGCAGTTCTTC
NA | few | TRBJ2-4 | TRBV5-1 | CASSLETGGLAKNIQYF | TGCGCCAGCAGCTTGGAAACAGGAGGCCTAGCCAAAAACATTCAGTACTTC
NA | few | TRBJ1-2 | TRBV18 | CASSEGTSIWSTF | TGTGCCAGCTCAGAAGGGACATCCATCTGGTCAACCTTC
TRBD1 | few | TRBJ2-7 | TRBV3-1 | CASGHRDRDHEQYF | TGTGCCAGCGGACACCGGGACAGGGACCACGAGCAGTACTTC
NA | few | TRBJ1-5 | TRBV20-1 | CSASKRGRYQPQHF | TGCAGTGCTAGTAAGCGGGGTCGATATCAGCCCCAGCATTTT
TRBD1 | NA | TRBJ2-5 | TRBV19 | CASKHRGQETQYF | TGTGCCAGCAAGCACAGGGGTCAAGAGACCCAGTACTTC
NA | few | TRBJ1-5 | TRBV21-1 | CASSKVGQGDDSNQPQHF | TGTGCCAGCAGCAAAGTGGGACAGGGGGATGATAGCAATCAGCCCCAGCATTTT
NA | many | TRBJ1-5 | TRBV12-3/TRBV12-4 | CASSRDGQPQHF | TGTGCCAGCAGTAGGGACGGTCAGCCCCAGCATTTT
NA | many | TRBJ2-1 | TRBV10-2 | CASSEASESVQFF | TGCGCCAGCAGTGAGGCCTCAGAAAGCGTGCAGTTCTTC
TRBD2 | NA | TRBJ2-2 | TRBV7-9 | CASSSGLAPGELFF | TGTGCCAGCAGCTCCGGACTAGCCCCCGGGGAGCTGTTTTTT
NA | few | TRBJ1-1 | TRBV12-3/TRBV12-4 | CASSRQLQGGRTEAFF | TGTGCCAGCAGTCGTCAACTACAGGGTGGGCGCACTGAAGCTTTCTTT
NA | few | TRBJ1-1 | TRBV6-2/TRBV6-3 | CASSYLGGNTEAFF | TGTGCCAGCAGTTACTTAGGGGGGAACACTGAAGCTTTCTTT
NA | many | TRBJ2-1 | TRBV5-1 | CASSLGGRNEQFF | TGCGCCAGCAGCTTGGGTGGTCGCAATGAGCAGTTCTTC